This is a list of T cell receptor beta chains from one sample in a study of lymphopenia after photon versus proton radiotherapy. Method: immunoSEQ multiplex PCR; TCRdb's copy keeps in-frame clones and lacks some. Seen here are about 20,000 clones, about 92% observed once, and the top ten hold about 1.5%. The sample here was peripheral blood, taken from a patient treated with photon-based radiotherapy. These receptors all stem from a middle-aged woman with cholangiocarcinoma. The CDR3 runs from the conserved cysteine through the conserved F or W. Some rows mark clone size as missing; the rest say once, few, many or name a class of expanded clone.

CASSRPFQRTKSGQRPDF,TRBV7-1,.,TRBJ2-6
CASRLAGDTGELFF,TRBV6-1,.,TRBJ2-2
CAWSVGGWNEKLFF,TRBV30,once,TRBJ1-4
CASSPNRVVLTGELFF,TRBV28,.,TRBJ2-2
CASSYDSNPSGNTIYF,TRBV6-5,.,TRBJ1-3
CASSEEGQTYEQYF,TRBV6-1,.,TRBJ2-7
CASLGDRRTDTQYF,TRBV28,.,TRBJ2-3
CASSEGQGLLDDTGELFF,TRBV13,.,TRBJ2-2
CASSDQDRAYEQYF,TRBV5-4,.,TRBJ2-7
CASSMTLLDSYEQYF,TRBV19,.,TRBJ2-7
CASSVRDRPYEQYF,TRBV18,.,TRBJ2-7
CASRHMGENTEAFF,TRBV6-1,.,TRBJ1-1
CAWSVAGTQPRRYTF,TRBV30,.,TRBJ1-2
CASSLEQELREQYF,TRBV5-6,.,TRBJ2-7
CASSSGGTGPYNEQFF,TRBV7-2,.,TRBJ2-1
CASSSTDPLGDEQFF,TRBV28,.,TRBJ2-1
CASSRTGEGQETQYF,TRBV5-1,.,TRBJ2-5
CASSTGYTEAFF,TRBV5-1,.,TRBJ1-1
CASSAWRGGSDTQYF,TRBV2,.,TRBJ2-3
CASTSGELKYF,TRBV7-9,few,TRBJ2-7
CASSPAGQPQHF,TRBV7-9,few,TRBJ1-5
CASSGRREAPIWETQYF,TRBV6-1,once,TRBJ2-5
CASSVAAGNEQFF,TRBV9,.,TRBJ2-1
CASSIVDSSLETQYF,TRBV19,.,TRBJ2-5
CASSEGASDYGYTF,TRBV25-1,.,TRBJ1-2
CASSLGELETQYF,TRBV7-3,.,TRBJ2-5
CASSTGPTRLAKNIQYF,TRBV19,.,TRBJ2-4
CASSEYQILFGPVLNTGELFF,TRBV6-1,.,TRBJ2-2
CASSLGNSYEQYF,TRBV5-1,.,TRBJ2-7
CASSLGHPSNQPQHF,TRBV5-6,.,TRBJ1-5
CASSALGGGGITGELFF,TRBV9,.,TRBJ2-2
CASARRGGAEAYEQYF,TRBV2,.,TRBJ2-7
CASSLEVGGEQYF,TRBV5-5,.,TRBJ2-7
CAILDRDITNSPLHF,TRBV10-3,once,TRBJ1-6
CASKRGSQGGNPTDTQYF,TRBV5-1,.,TRBJ2-3
CASSLSSWGQPQHF,TRBV28,.,TRBJ1-5
CASSLDQENEKLFF,TRBV5-1,few,TRBJ1-4
CASRGRGEEKLFF,TRBV11-2,.,TRBJ1-4
CASHTITGGNQPQHF,TRBV28,.,TRBJ1-5
CASSLVGETQYF,TRBV6-5,.,TRBJ2-5
CATSVERVAPNSPLHF,TRBV15,.,TRBJ1-6
CASSVIGSYNEQFF,TRBV9,once,TRBJ2-1
CASSEAPGYTEAFF,TRBV2,few,TRBJ1-1
CASSLAADRVGHYGYTF,TRBV27,.,TRBJ1-2
CATFAYGYTF,TRBV27,.,TRBJ1-2
CASSLAGRDTQYF,TRBV28,.,TRBJ2-3
CSASISLDRGEQYF,TRBV29-1,once,TRBJ2-7
CASSSNRVYNEQFF,TRBV27,.,TRBJ2-1
CASSLPQGWTDTQYF,TRBV28,.,TRBJ2-3
CAWGQARVNEKLFF,TRBV30,.,TRBJ1-4
CASTPGGGGNQPQHF,TRBV30,.,TRBJ1-5
CASSPPVLNEQFF,TRBV18,few,TRBJ2-1
CATRQGGDANTGELFF,TRBV4-1,.,TRBJ2-2
CASSWELRGPNTEAFF,TRBV5-1,.,TRBJ1-1
CASSLQQALGRSTNEKLFF,TRBV5-4,.,TRBJ1-4